These 16 T cell receptor beta chains share one sample of origin, sequenced in a study of tissue T cells after allogeneic stem cell transplantation. Measured with immunoSEQ multiplex PCR; TCRdb has only the in-frame clones, and not every one. The sample records about 6,300 clones, 60% to 80% being singletons. The sample consisted of tissue from the rectum, taken at autopsy. The receptors derive from a woman aged 18-50 years with breast cancer.

J is TRBJ1-4 and V is TRBV5-1; D is ambiguous. Germline CDR1 SGHRS, CDR2 YFSETQ. The CDR3 consists of 15 residues. V shed 6 bases and J shed 0 bases, with 12 bases lying between them. The CDR3 sequence is CASTPTDPTNEKLFF. The CDR3 DNA reads TGCGCCAGCACCCCAACAGACCCAACTAATGAAAAACTGTTTTTT.

The chain has TRBV28 and TRBJ1-5; D is unclear. V was trimmed by 3 bases and J by 5 bases, leaving 5 bases between them. In germline, CDR1 is MDHEN, CDR2 SYDVKM. The CDR3 consists of 12 residues. The CDR3 DNA reads TGTGCCAGCAGTTTTCCTGATCAGCCCCAGCATTTT. Its protein is CASSFPDQPQHF.

The chain recombines TRBV14 with TRBJ2-5, with D unresolved. The CDR3 runs to 12 residues. Trimming removed 0 bases from V and 4 bases from J, with 3 bases in between. Germline-derived CDR1 and CDR2 are SGHDN and FVKESK. DNA for the CDR3: TGTGCCAGCAGCCAAGAGGCAGAGACCCAGTACTTC. Protein sequence: CASSQEAETQYF.

This clone was seen only a few times. V and J are TRBV9 and TRBJ2-1; 9 bases line up with TRBD2. CDR1 SGDLS and CDR2 YYNGEE come from the germline V gene. The CDR3 has 16 amino acids. Trimming at V came to 4 bases and at J to 9 bases, leaving 14 bases not matched to a gene. CDR3 DNA: TGTGCCAGCAGCCCGTCTCCTGCGGGAGGGCCGAGTGAGCAGTTCTTC. Translated: CASSPSPAGGPSEQFF.

The rearrangement links TRBV4-3 to TRBJ1-1; no reliable D call. This CDR3 region has 13 residues. The germline V and J ends were trimmed by 1 base and 5 bases, with 8 bases remaining between them. Germline CDR1 LGHNA, CDR2 YSLEER. CDR3 DNA: TGCGCCAGCAGCCAAGTCACGGAGACTGAAGCTTTCTTT. Its protein product is CASSQVTETEAFF.

The chain links TRBV19 to TRBJ2-4; D tentatively fits TRBD1 or TRBD2 (5 bases each). The CDR3 contains 15 residues. Trimming stripped 6 bases from V and 6 bases from J, with 18 bases between. Germline V gene sequence: CDR1 LNHDA, CDR2 SQIVND (reference sequence). CDR3 bases: TGTGCCAGTAGCCCGGCAGGGCGAGCGGCAAACATTCAGTACTTC. Amino acids: CASSPAGRAANIQYF.

A few counts support this clone. The chain carries TRBV10-3 and TRBJ2-2; D possibly corresponds to TRBD2 (6 bases). Germline CDR1 and CDR2: ENHRY and SYGVKD. V lost 0 bases and J 6 bases, leaving 11 bases between the germline ends. The CDR3 has 15 amino acids. CDR3 sequence: CAISESGRKAGELFF. The CDR3 DNA reads as TGTGCCATCAGTGAGTCAGGGAGGAAGGCCGGGGAGCTGTTTTTT.

The V call is TRBV5-4, the J call TRBJ1-2; 10 nucleotides align to TRBD1. Unmatched junction bases numbered 7, after V lost 5 bases and J lost 3 bases. There are 15 residues in the CDR3. Per the germline V gene, CDR1 is SGHNT and CDR2 is YYREEE (reference sequence). DNA for the CDR3: TGTGCCAGCAGGCCTTCGGGGACAGGGGACTATGGCTACACCTTC. Its protein is CASRPSGTGDYGYTF.

This clone was seen only a few times. Other nucleotide sequences from this sample produce the same CDR3. This chain uses TRBV30 with TRBJ2-3; 8 nucleotides agree with TRBD2. V gave up 7 bases and J gave up 3 bases; unmatched junction bases: 12. The CDR3 is 15 amino acids. Germline CDR1 GTSNPN, CDR2 SVGIG (reference sequence). CDR3 DNA: TGTGCCTACGGCCCAGCGGGAGTAGGGACAGATACGCAGTATTTT. Protein product: CAYGPAGVGTDTQYF.

This chain uses TRBV2 with TRBJ1-5, with TRBD1 identical over 7 bases. Germline V gene sequence: CDR1 SNHLY, CDR2 FYNNEI. Losses at the gene ends were 2 bases for V and 1 base for J; bases not matched to a gene: 5. This CDR3 comprises 16 residues. The CDR3 DNA sequence: TGTGCCAGCAGTGAAAGGCAGGGGGGAAGCAATCAGCCCCAGCATTTT. This sequence encodes CASSERQGGSNQPQHF.

The chain couples TRBV7-3 to TRBJ1-2; D is possibly TRBD1 (6 bases). V lost 1 base and J lost 2, with 14 bases in between. CDR1 and CDR2 (germline): SGHTA, FQGTGA. The CDR3 is 16 residues long. CDR3 amino acids: CASSLNGGQANYGYTF. The CDR3 DNA is TGTGCCAGCAGCTTAAATGGGGGCCAAGCCAACTATGGCTACACCTTC.

The chain is built from TRBV24-1 and TRBJ2-2; no clear D gene. The CDR3 is made up of 13 amino acids. V was trimmed by 3 bases and J by 5 bases, leaving 6 bases between them. Per germline, CDR1 KGHDR and CDR2 SFDVKD. CDR3 nucleotides: TGTGCCACCAGTGATCTCGATACCGGGGAGCTGTTTTTT. It encodes CATSDLDTGELFF.

This clone was seen once. The genes are TRBV6-6 and TRBJ2-5, with 9 bases lining up with TRBD2. V lost 11 bases to trimming and J lost 5 bases; unmatched junction nucleotides: 12. Germline V gene data show CDR1 as MNHNY and CDR2 as SVGAGI (reference sequence). The CDR3 contains 14 residues. CDR3 sequence reads: CAAGAREGRETQYF. DNA of the CDR3: TGTGCCGCGGGAGCGCGGGAGGGTAGGGAGACCCAGTACTTC.

This chain joins TRBV19 and TRBJ1-1, with D possibly matching TRBD1 (5 bases). Trimming stripped 1 base from V and 6 bases from J, with 9 bases between. This CDR3 spans 13 amino acids. Germline CDR1 reads LNHDA; CDR2 reads SQIVND (reference sequence). The CDR3 DNA reads as TGTGCCAGTAGTATAGGCAGGGATGCTGAAGCTTTCTTT. Its protein is CASSIGRDAEAFF.

The chain carries TRBV2 and TRBJ2-7, with TRBD2 matching 8 bases. The CDR3 extends over 15 amino acids. With V trimmed by 4 bases and J by 3 bases, 8 bases remained unmatched. Germline-derived CDR1 and CDR2 are SNHLY and FYNNEI. The CDR3 protein is CASSALSGGDYEQYF. The CDR3 nucleotides are TGTGCCAGCAGTGCCTTATCGGGGGGGGACTACGAGCAGTACTTC. The whole variable domain, remainder taken from reference TRBV2 and TRBJ2-7, is EPEVTQTPSHQVTQMGQEVILRCVPISNHLYFYWYRQILGQKVEFLVSFYNNEISEKSEIFDDQFSVERPDGSNFTLKIRSTKLEDSAMYFCASSALSGGDYEQYFGPGTRLTVT.

The V and J genes are TRBV12-3 or TRBV12-4 and TRBJ2-3, with D perhaps assigned TRBD1 or TRBD2 (5 bases each). This CDR3 region has 13 residues. The V gene lost 0 bases and the J gene lost 9 bases, with 10 bases spanning the gap. The CDR3 coding sequence is TGTGCCAGCAGTTTAGCGGCTGGGGGAACGCAGTATTTT. Its translation: CASSLAAGGTQYF.